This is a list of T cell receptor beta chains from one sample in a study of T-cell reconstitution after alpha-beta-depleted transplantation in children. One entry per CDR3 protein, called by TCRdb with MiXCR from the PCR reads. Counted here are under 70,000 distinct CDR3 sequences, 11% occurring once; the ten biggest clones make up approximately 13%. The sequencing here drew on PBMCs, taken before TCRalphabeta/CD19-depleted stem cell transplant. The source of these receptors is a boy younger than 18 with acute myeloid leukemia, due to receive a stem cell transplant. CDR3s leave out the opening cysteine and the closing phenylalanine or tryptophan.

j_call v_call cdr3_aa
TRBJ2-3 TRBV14 ASSQVSPSTDTQY
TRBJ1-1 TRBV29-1 SVEGWGLLNTEAF
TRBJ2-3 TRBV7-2 ASSSRGDTQY
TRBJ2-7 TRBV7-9 ASSWGRDEQY
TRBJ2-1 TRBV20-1 SSGRAHGSYNEQF
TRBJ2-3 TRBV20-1 STRLGADTQY
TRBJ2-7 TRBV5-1 ASSLGAQAITYEQY
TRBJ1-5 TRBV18 ASSPGVPLGPQH
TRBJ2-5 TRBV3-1 ASGGETQY
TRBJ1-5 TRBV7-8 ASSWNREISQPQH
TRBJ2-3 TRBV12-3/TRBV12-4 ASTLTSTDTQY
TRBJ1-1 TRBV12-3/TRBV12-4 ASSFKAGPGAF
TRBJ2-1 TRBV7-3 ASSRSGPNSYNEQF
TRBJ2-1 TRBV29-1 SGFEGGEQF
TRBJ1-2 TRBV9 ASSVDILGQIGYT
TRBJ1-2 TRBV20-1 SAHRANTGGYT
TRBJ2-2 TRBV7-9 ASSGTSGGSNTGELF